This T cell receptor beta chain is drawn from a study of blood T cell repertoires in COVID-19. Turning to the study itself: Sources were T cells, B-cell-depleted T cells, or PBMCs; the material itself was cDNA or gDNA.

Profiling relied on immunoSEQ multiplex PCR, and the TCRdb table lists in-frame clones only, not all of them. The repertoire includes tens of thousands of clones, 70% to 90% of them detected once, and less than 20% sits in the top ten. Germline V gene lookup returns CDR1 LNHDA and CDR2 SQIVND (reference sequence). V was clipped by 5 bases and J by 2 bases; unmatched bases: 10. CDR3 size: 17 residues. The specimen was peripheral blood. The sequence derives from a woman of 80 years or more with acute or convalescent COVID-19. V is TRBV19 and J is TRBJ2-3; 10 bases fit TRBD1. This chain's CDR3 is CASSPRTGGRPTDTQYF. The CDR3 region has the DNA TGTGCCAGTAGTCCAAGGACAGGGGGGCGCCCCACAGATACGCAGTATTTT.